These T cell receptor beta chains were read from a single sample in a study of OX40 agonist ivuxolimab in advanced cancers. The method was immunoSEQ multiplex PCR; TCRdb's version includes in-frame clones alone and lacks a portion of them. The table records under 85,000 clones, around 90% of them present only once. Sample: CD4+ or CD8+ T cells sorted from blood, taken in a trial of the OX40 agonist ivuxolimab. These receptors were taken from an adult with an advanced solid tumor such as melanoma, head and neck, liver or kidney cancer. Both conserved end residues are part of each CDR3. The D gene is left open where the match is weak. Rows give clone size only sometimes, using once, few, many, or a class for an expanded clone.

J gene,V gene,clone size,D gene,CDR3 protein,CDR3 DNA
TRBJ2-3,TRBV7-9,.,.,CASSLGTTLDTQYF,TGTGCCAGCAGCTTGGGCACCACATTAGATACGCAGTATTTT
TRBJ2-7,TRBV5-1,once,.,CASSPRAESYEQYF,TGCGCCAGCAGCCCCCGGGCCGAGAGCTACGAGCAGTACTTC
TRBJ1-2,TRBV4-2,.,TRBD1,CASSIGQGENYGYTF,TGTGCCAGCAGCATCGGACAGGGGGAAAACTATGGCTACACCTTC
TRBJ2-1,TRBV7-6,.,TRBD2,CASSLKGSGSYNEQFF,TGTGCCAGCAGCTTAAAAGGTAGCGGGAGCTACAATGAGCAGTTCTTC
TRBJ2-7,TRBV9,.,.,CASSPQGFGSYEQYF,TGTGCCAGCAGCCCTCAGGGGTTTGGTTCCTACGAGCAGTACTTC
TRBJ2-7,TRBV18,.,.,CASSLTGIYYEQYF,TGTGCCAGCTCCCTAACCGGGATCTACTACGAGCAGTACTTC
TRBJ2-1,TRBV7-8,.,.,CASSHSLGEQFF,TGTGCCAGCAGCCACTCCTTAGGTGAGCAGTTCTTC
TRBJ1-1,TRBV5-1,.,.,CASSLEALNTEAFF,TGCGCCAGCAGCTTGGAGGCGCTGAACACTGAAGCTTTCTTT
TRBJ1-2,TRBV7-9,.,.,CASSLSGGYGYTF,TGTGCCAGCAGCTTAAGCGGCGGCTATGGCTACACCTTC
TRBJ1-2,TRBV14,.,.,CASSLGANYGYTF,TGTGCCAGCAGCCTAGGGGCTAACTATGGCTACACCTTC
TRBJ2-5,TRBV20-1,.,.,CSALDQGTQYF,TGCAGTGCGCTAGATCAAGGGACCCAGTACTTC
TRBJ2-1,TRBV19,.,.,CASSPGRGYLHNEQFF,TGTGCCAGTAGTCCAGGGCGGGGTTACCTTCACAATGAGCAGTTCTTC
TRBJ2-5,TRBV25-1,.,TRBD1,CASSNVPGQGGETQYF,TGTGCCAGCAGCAATGTCCCGGGACAGGGGGGAGAGACCCAGTACTTC
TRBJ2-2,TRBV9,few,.,CASSGTQGGTGELFF,TGTGCCAGCAGCGGAACCCAGGGGGGCACCGGGGAGCTGTTTTTT
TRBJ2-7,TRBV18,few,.,CASSSFSGLTYEQYF,TGTGCCAGCTCATCATTTTCGGGGCTCACCTACGAGCAGTACTTC
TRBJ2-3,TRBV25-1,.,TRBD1,CASSPPDRIDTQYF,TGTGCCAGCAGTCCCCCGGACAGGATCGATACGCAGTATTTT
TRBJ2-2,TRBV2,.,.,CASLRGETVNTGELFF,TGTGCCAGCCTTAGGGGAGAGACAGTAAACACCGGGGAGCTGTTTTTT
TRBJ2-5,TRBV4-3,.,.,CASSQERSQGWETQYF,TGCGCCAGCAGCCAAGAACGAAGTCAGGGTTGGGAGACCCAGTACTTC
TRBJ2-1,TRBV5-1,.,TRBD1,CASSLSPTGGPNEQFF,TGCGCCAGCAGCTTGTCCCCGACAGGGGGCCCAAATGAGCAGTTCTTC